Given below is one T cell receptor (beta chain) in context. The repertoire was sequenced with immunoSEQ multiplex PCR; TCRdb's copy has only in-frame clones and lacks some. The table includes 60,000 to 90,000 clones, less than 85% detected once. The cohort excluded patients with autoimmune disease history or systemic immunosuppression. This sample was included in a study of OX40 agonist ivuxolimab in advanced cancers. Study-wide background: Participants averaged 60 years of age (range roughly 23 to 85) and were 75% to 90% male.

Germline V lookup: CDR1 SGHVS, CDR2 FNYEAQ. The V and J ends lost 1 base and 5 bases respectively, with 7 bases between them. The CDR3 loop spans 13 amino acids. This clonotype was sampled from an adult with an advanced solid tumor such as melanoma, head and neck, liver or kidney cancer. The chain links TRBV7-6 to TRBJ2-3; no reliable D call. The sample consisted of CD4+ or CD8+ T cells sorted from blood, taken in a trial of the OX40 agonist ivuxolimab. The CDR3: CASSLGLVDTQYF. The CDR3 DNA is TGTGCCAGCAGCTTAGGTCTAGTAGATACGCAGTATTTT.